Below, 24 T cell receptor beta chains from the same sample are listed, as sequenced in a study of T cells after yellow fever vaccination. TCRdb re-derived calls from the 5' RACE reads in MiXCR, one entry per CDR3 protein. The sample lists 170,000 or so distinct CDR3 sequences, about 6% seen once, with just under 3% in the top ten. The specimen was CD4+ T cells sorted from PBMCs, collected on the day of the first yellow fever vaccination. The receptors shown here come from a man aged 18 to 29 who received the YFV17D yellow fever vaccine.

This clonotype appeared a few times. The chain combines TRBV4-3 with TRBJ1-1; maybe TRBD1 (6 bases). CDR3 length: 15 residues. V was shortened by 3 bases and J by 1 base, with 12 bases between the two germline ends. The germline CDR1 and CDR2 sequences are LGHNA and YSLEER. CDR3 in amino acids: CASSHLDRRNTEAFF. As DNA, the CDR3 is TGCGCCAGCAGCCACTTAGACAGGAGGAACACTGAAGCTTTCTTT.

This sequence joins TRBV6-1 and TRBJ2-6; 7 bases line up with TRBD1. Germline CDR1 is MNHNS and CDR2 is SASEGT. The CDR3 covers 16 residues. The V gene end was trimmed by 6 bases and the J gene end by 3 bases; junction bases not matched to a gene: 8. The CDR3 DNA reads TGTGCCAGCAGCCGACAGGGAAAGGATGGGGCCAACGTCCTGACTTTC. Translation: CASSRQGKDGANVLTF.

This clonotype was counted many times. This chain uses TRBV6-2 or TRBV6-3 with TRBJ2-1; either TRBD1 or TRBD2 may fit D (6 bases each). Per the germline V gene, CDR1 is MNHEY and CDR2 is SVGEGT. This CDR3 region has 14 residues. V lost 10 bases and J 9 bases, leaving 22 bases between the germline ends. The CDR3 loop reads CATWWGASSVEQFF. The CDR3 bases are TGTGCCACCTGGTGGGGGGCGTCGAGCGTTGAGCAGTTCTTC.

This clonotype was observed at least ten times. The CDR3 loop is CASSLLAGGAYEQYF. The CDR3 DNA follows: TGTGCCAGCAGCCTCCTAGCGGGGGGGGCTTACGAGCAGTACTTC. The J gene is TRBJ2-7, the V gene TRBV12-3 or TRBV12-4, with 12 bases matching TRBD2. V lost 6 bases, J lost 4 bases, and 7 bases stayed unmatched. The CDR3 loop spans 15 amino acids.

This chain joins TRBV5-4 and TRBJ2-1; 8 bases line up with TRBD2. Germline lookup yields CDR1 SGHNT and CDR2 YYREEE (reference sequence). V shed 1 base and J 3 bases; nucleotides not matched to a gene: 12. The CDR3 consists of 18 residues. The CDR3 nucleotides read TGTGCCAGCAGCTTGCATGGGACCGGGACTAGGATCTACAATGAGCAGTTCTTC. It specifies CASSLHGTGTRIYNEQFF.

This clonotype was seen repeatedly, ten times or more. The rearrangement links TRBV12-3 or TRBV12-4 to TRBJ1-1; no clear D. Trimming cost V 5 bases and J 8 bases, with 12 bases left between them. The CDR3 runs 12 residues. CDR3 in DNA: TGTGCCAGCAGTCTGAGACGGCAGGAAGCTTTCTTT. Translation gives CASSLRRQEAFF.

This clonotype was detected only a few times. The J gene is TRBJ2-3, the V gene TRBV11-2, with TRBD1 identical over 9 bases. The CDR3 sequence is 15 residues long. CDR1 is SGHAT, CDR2 FQNNGV, per germline. The V gene end was trimmed by 2 bases and the J gene end by 4 bases; junction bases not matched to a gene: 4. In DNA form, the CDR3 reads TGTGCCAGCAGCTTAACAGGGGGCGTTGCAGATACGCAGTATTTT. Amino acids: CASSLTGGVADTQYF. The whole variable domain, remainder taken from reference TRBV11-2 and TRBJ2-3, is EAGVAQSPRYKIIEKRQSVAFWCNPISGHATLYWYQQILGQGPKLLIQFQNNGVVDDSQLPKDRFSAERLKGVDSTLKIQPAKLEDSAVYLCASSLTGGVADTQYFGPGTRLTVL.

As to this clonotype: A single base separates this from a much larger clone, so it may be a read error. This chain links TRBV2 with TRBJ1-2, with unresolved D. Germline assignment: CDR1 SNHLY and CDR2 FYNNEI. The CDR3 covers 13 residues. V lost 8 bases and J 5 bases, leaving 15 bases between the germline ends. The CDR3 DNA sequence: TGTGCCAGCGGCTACATTTCGAAATATGGCTACACCTTC. Protein: CASGYISKYGYTF. Variable domain in full (rest from reference TRBV2 and TRBJ1-2): EPEVTQTPSHQVTQMGQEVILRCVPISNHLYFYWYRQILGQKVEFLVSFYNNEISEKSEIFDDQFSVERPDGSNFTLKIRSTKLEDSAMYFCASGYISKYGYTFGSGTRLTVV.

The table lists this clonotype with many counts. The chain joins TRBV20-1 to TRBJ1-2, with D perhaps matching TRBD1 (5 bases). The germline V and J ends were trimmed by 6 bases and 2 bases, with 10 bases remaining between them. CDR3 length: 12 residues. The germline V gene has CDR1 DFQATT and CDR2 SNEGSKA (reference sequence). DNA of the CDR3: TGCAGTGCCGTGGGGGACAACTATGGCTACACCTTC. Translating gives CSAVGDNYGYTF.

The J gene is TRBJ2-3, the V gene TRBV19; 9 nucleotides line up with TRBD1. The CDR3 runs to 16 residues. Germline V gives CDR1 LNHDA, CDR2 SQIVND (reference sequence). V gave up 6 bases and J gave up 3 bases; unmatched junction bases: 10. The CDR3 coding sequence is TGTGCCAGTAGGAAAGGACAGGGGACTATTACAGATACGCAGTATTTT. Translating it yields CASRKGQGTITDTQYF.

V and J are TRBV5-1 and TRBJ1-6; D call uncertain. V was clipped by 1 base and J by 8 bases, with 13 bases between them. CDR3 length: 15 residues. CDR1 SGHRS and CDR2 YFSETQ come from the germline V gene. CDR3 bases: TGCGCCAGCAGCTTGTCCCCTACGGCCGATTCACCCCTCCACTTT. Its translation: CASSLSPTADSPLHF.

This clonotype has just a few counts. V is TRBV6-6 and J is TRBJ1-1, with TRBD1 as a possible D gene (5 bases). V gave up 6 bases and J gave up 10 bases, with 18 bases separating them. The CDR3 sequence is 13 residues long. Germline assignment: CDR1 MNHNY and CDR2 SVGAGI (reference sequence). The CDR3 nucleotides are TGTGCCAGCAGCCTCGGATTGGGGCGGACAGCTTTCTTT. As protein: CASSLGLGRTAFF.

The chain links TRBV20-1 to TRBJ1-2, with 10 bases aligning to TRBD1. The CDR3 has 15 residues. The germline V gene encodes CDR1 DFQATT and CDR2 SNEGSKA (reference sequence). Trimming cost V 3 bases and J 2 bases; bases outside gene matches: 6. CDR3 sequence reads: CSASGPGQGNYGYTF. The CDR3 DNA reads as TGCAGTGCTAGCGGACCGGGACAGGGGAACTATGGCTACACCTTC.

This clonotype occurred many times. The chain couples TRBV20-1 to TRBJ2-7; D gene ambiguous. Trimming cost V 5 bases and J 5 bases, with 10 bases left between them. This CDR3 contains 11 residues. Germline loops: CDR1 DFQATT, CDR2 SNEGSKA (reference sequence). CDR3 amino acids: CSAPQRDEQYF. For the CDR3, the DNA is TGCAGTGCTCCCCAGCGCGACGAGCAGTACTTC.

In its sample, this clonotype was seen many times. V is TRBV29-1 and J is TRBJ2-5, with 9 bases aligning to TRBD2. The germline V gene has CDR1 SQVTM and CDR2 ANQGSEA. This CDR3 region has 13 residues. V trimming: 4 bases; J trimming: 4 bases; junction bases outside the gene matches: 4. The CDR3 bases are TGCAGCGTTGCTAGCGGGGTGCGAGAGACCCAGTACTTC. Encoded protein: CSVASGVRETQYF.

This sequence joins TRBV10-3 and TRBJ2-7, with no clear D. V lost 0 bases and J 2 bases, leaving 14 bases between the germline ends. The germline gives CDR1 ENHRY, CDR2 SYGVKD. The CDR3 extends over 16 amino acids. CDR3 bases: TGTGCCATCAGTGAGTCAGAACAGATTGGTACCTACGAGCAGTACTTC. It encodes CAISESEQIGTYEQYF.

The table lists this clonotype with many counts. The rearrangement uses TRBV28 and TRBJ1-1; D is ambiguous. The CDR3 extends over 13 amino acids. In germline, CDR1 is MDHEN, CDR2 SYDVKM. V lost 5 bases and J 6 bases, leaving 13 bases between the germline ends. The CDR3 DNA follows: TGTGCCAGCAGTAAGACTGTAGCGCCTGAAGCTTTCTTT. Translating it yields CASSKTVAPEAFF.

This clonotype appeared many times. The rearrangement uses TRBV12-3 or TRBV12-4 and TRBJ1-6; 11 bases fit TRBD1. V shed 6 bases, J shed 1 base, and the junction held 2 bases outside the gene matches. This CDR3 has 16 residues. The CDR3 reads CASRDRGQSYNSPLHF. The DNA of the CDR3 is TGTGCCAGCAGGGACAGGGGGCAATCCTATAATTCACCCCTCCACTTT.

This clonotype was counted ten times or more. V usage is TRBV10-3 and J usage is TRBJ2-5; 7 bases align to TRBD2. V shed 7 bases and J 3 bases; nucleotides not matched to a gene: 8. The CDR3 runs to 14 residues. Germline-derived CDR1 and CDR2 are ENHRY and SYGVKD. CDR3 DNA sequence: TGTGCCATCATGAGGGCGGGGGTCGAAGAGACCCAGTACTTC. Its translation: CAIMRAGVEETQYF.

This clonotype has ten or more counts. The V and J genes are TRBV28 and TRBJ2-7; D may be TRBD1 or TRBD2 (5 bases each). Trimming left V 7 bases short and J 7 bases short, with 11 bases between. Germline V gives CDR1 MDHEN, CDR2 SYDVKM. This CDR3 spans 11 amino acids. The CDR3: CASNSGREQYV. CDR3 coding DNA: TGTGCCAGCAATTCGGGGCGGGAGCAGTACGTC.

The chain combines TRBV9 with TRBJ2-4; D is unresolved. CDR1 SGDLS and CDR2 YYNGEE come from the germline V gene. The V end lost 3 bases, the J end lost 6 bases, and 13 bases lay between the germline ends. The CDR3 length is 14 residues. CDR3 sequence reads: CASSGFERGNIQYF. The CDR3, as DNA: TGTGCCAGCAGCGGCTTTGAGCGCGGAAACATTCAGTACTTC.

This clonotype was found many times. The gene calls are TRBV7-3 and TRBJ2-6; 7 bases fit TRBD1. V lost 2 bases, J lost 1 base, and 11 bases stayed unmatched. This CDR3 region has 19 residues. In germline, CDR1 is SGHTA, CDR2 FQGTGA. The CDR3 loop reads CASSLPAGTAISGANVLTF. CDR3 in DNA: TGTGCCAGCAGCTTACCTGCCGGGACAGCAATTTCTGGGGCCAACGTCCTGACTTTC.

CDR3 amino acids: CASSLTWAGETEAFF. The CDR3 DNA reads TGTGCCAGCAGCTTGACTTGGGCAGGGGAAACTGAAGCTTTCTTT. V gene TRBV3-1 combines with J gene TRBJ1-1; TRBD1 is a possible D gene (6 bases). CDR3 length: 15 amino acids. Between the trimmed V and J ends, which lost 5 bases and 5 bases, there was a span of 18 bases. Germline V CDR1 and CDR2: LGHDT, YNNKEL (reference sequence).

This clonotype was picked up many times. The gene calls are TRBV4-3 and TRBJ2-7, with 8 bases identical to TRBD1. This CDR3 is 16 amino acids long. V was pared by 4 bases and J by 4 bases, with 12 bases of the junction left unmatched. The V gene's germline CDR1 is LGHNA and CDR2 YSLEER. The CDR3 DNA sequence: TGCGCCAGCAGCCCCGACGGAAGGCAGGGGGCATACGAGCAGTACTTC. Amino acids: CASSPDGRQGAYEQYF.